Presented here are 31 T cell receptor beta chains from one specimen sequenced in a study of T cells in Graves' hyperthyroidism and ophthalmopathy. From RNA transcripts, TCR beta CDR3 regions were amplified. Using the HTBI primer set, a first-round RT-PCR was run on the TCR CDR3. TCRdb re-analysed the multiplex PCR reads in MiXCR, keeping a single row per CDR3 protein. In the table there are hundreds of thousands of distinct CDR3 sequences, about 18% of which are singletons. The source material was blood. Every receptor here comes from a woman aged 18-29 years with Graves' hyperthyroidism.

Concerning this clonotype: A read error may explain this, as a much larger clone is one base away. The chain is built from TRBV4-2 and TRBJ2-5; no firm D call. The germline CDR1 and CDR2 sequences are LGHNA and YNFKEQ. This CDR3 is 13 amino acids long. The chain's CDR3 is CASSQESQETKYF. For the CDR3, the DNA is TGTGCCAGCAGCCAGGAGTCCCAAGAGACCAAGTACTTC.

This clonotype was picked up many times. This sequence joins TRBV6-5 and TRBJ1-1; D possibly corresponds to TRBD1 (6 bases). The CDR3 is 15 residues long. CDR1 and CDR2 from the germline V gene are MNHEY and SVGAGI. Trimming cost V 2 bases and J 4 bases, with 14 bases left between them. The CDR3 loop reads CASSYQGGGATEAFF. DNA for the CDR3: TGTGCCAGCAGTTACCAGGGAGGGGGTGCCACTGAAGCTTTCTTT.

In its sample, this clonotype was seen many times. The V gene is TRBV14, the J gene TRBJ1-2; D is possibly TRBD1 (6 bases). The ends were cut back, 8 bases at V and 7 bases at J, with 20 bases in the middle. The CDR3 extends over 14 amino acids. Germline lookup yields CDR1 SGHDN and CDR2 FVKESK. The CDR3 is CASGGGSLISGYTF. The CDR3 nucleotides are TGTGCCAGCGGAGGGGGATCGCTTATTTCTGGCTACACCTTC.

This clonotype was detected ten times or more. This chain uses TRBV2 with TRBJ1-1; D perhaps matches TRBD1 (5 bases). V dropped 8 bases and J dropped 6 bases, with 13 bases sitting between them. Germline CDR1 reads SNHLY; CDR2 reads FYNNEI. This CDR3 is 12 amino acids long. The CDR3 nucleotides are TGTGCCAGCGGGTTAGGGGATGCTGAAGCTTTCTTT. Its translation is CASGLGDAEAFF.

The chain is built from TRBV5-1 and TRBJ1-1; the D gene is possibly TRBD1 (5 bases). Germline-derived CDR1 and CDR2 are SGHRS and YFSETQ. V was trimmed by 1 base and J by 1 base, leaving 11 bases between them. The CDR3 totals 15 residues. For the CDR3, the DNA is TGCGCCAGCAGCTTGACCGGGACCCCGAACACTGAAGCTTTCTTT. It encodes CASSLTGTPNTEAFF.

The chain employs TRBV20-1 and TRBJ1-3; weak D call: TRBD1 (6 bases). This CDR3 is 15 amino acids long. In germline, CDR1 is DFQATT, CDR2 SNEGSKA (reference sequence). The V end was cut by 6 bases, the J end by 0 bases, with 15 bases between. This CDR3 is CSAVTQGFSGNTIYF. The CDR3, as DNA: TGCAGTGCCGTAACACAGGGCTTCTCTGGAAACACCATATATTTT.

This clonotype has at least ten counts. This sequence joins TRBV7-4 and TRBJ2-4; perhaps TRBD1 as D (5 bases). V lost 1 base and J lost 2, with 15 bases in between. The germline V gene encodes CDR1 SGHVT and CDR2 SQSDAQ. The CDR3 sequence is 17 residues long. CDR3 sequence: CASSLVDSPWSKNIQYF. Here the CDR3 DNA reads TGTGCCAGCAGCTTAGTAGACAGCCCGTGGTCCAAAAACATTCAGTACTTC.

This clonotype occurred many times. The V call is TRBV28, the J call TRBJ2-7; tentatively, D is TRBD1 (6 bases). Germline values: CDR1 MDHEN, CDR2 SYDVKM. The CDR3 is made up of 13 amino acids. The V gene lost 3 bases and the J gene lost 6 bases, with 12 bases spanning the gap. CDR3 amino acids: CASSFSTGTEQYF. The CDR3 DNA is TGTGCCAGCAGTTTTTCAACAGGGACCGAGCAGTACTTC.

The chain is built from TRBV7-6 and TRBJ2-5; D perhaps matches TRBD1 (6 bases). Germline V gives CDR1 SGHVS, CDR2 FNYEAQ. The V and J ends lost 1 base and 2 bases respectively, with 11 bases between them. The CDR3 runs to 15 residues. CDR3 region: CASSLGGHTQETQYF. In DNA, the CDR3 is TGTGCCAGCAGCTTAGGGGGACACACTCAAGAGACCCAGTACTTC.

The chain carries TRBV27 and TRBJ1-5, with D possibly being TRBD1 (5 bases). The V gene lost 0 bases and the J gene lost 1 base, with 10 bases spanning the gap. The CDR3 totals 16 residues. Per germline, CDR1 MNHEY and CDR2 SMNVEV (reference sequence). CDR3 amino acids: CASSLSRQPSNQPQHF. CDR3 bases: TGTGCCAGCAGTTTATCGCGACAGCCAAGCAATCAGCCCCAGCATTTT.

The V and J genes are TRBV11-2 and TRBJ1-2; tentatively, D is TRBD1 (5 bases). Germline V gene sequence: CDR1 SGHAT, CDR2 FQNNGV. V was cut by 5 bases and J by 8 bases, with 18 bases left in between. The CDR3 has 14 residues. CDR3 sequence: CASSTPRSRGGYTF. The CDR3 DNA is TGTGCCAGCAGCACACCCCGTAGTAGGGGCGGCTACACCTTC.

This clonotype was recorded many times. The rearrangement uses TRBV12-3 or TRBV12-4 and TRBJ1-2; D is ambiguous. The germline V and J ends were trimmed by 5 bases and 12 bases, with 19 bases remaining between them. The CDR3 contains 13 residues. The CDR3 loop is CASSLISVPFHTF. The CDR3 DNA is TGTGCCAGCAGTCTTATCTCCGTGCCGTTCCACACCTTC.

Concerning this clonotype: A read error may produce the germline difference seen at one junction end. The CDR3 DNA follows: TGTGCCAGCAGTTTATTTGGGGGGCGCCTAGAGGACACTAAAGCTTTCTTT. Translated, it gives CASSLFGGRLEDTKAFF. The V and J genes are TRBV12-3 or TRBV12-4 and TRBJ1-1, with D perhaps matching TRBD1 (6 bases). This CDR3 has 17 residues.

V usage is TRBV10-3 and J usage is TRBJ2-7; D assignment may be TRBD1 or TRBD2 (5 bases each). The germline V gene encodes CDR1 ENHRY and CDR2 SYGVKD. The germline V and J ends were trimmed by 9 bases and 3 bases, with 15 bases remaining between them. CDR3 length: 13 amino acids. The CDR3 loop reads CAINRDGFYEQYF. The CDR3 bases are TGTGCCATTAACCGGGACGGTTTCTACGAGCAGTACTTC.

This clonotype was recorded many times. V usage is TRBV4-1 and J usage is TRBJ2-5, with TRBD2 matching over 16 bases. V trimming: 0 bases; J trimming: 2 bases; junction bases outside the gene matches: 3. The CDR3 is made up of 18 amino acids. Germline V CDR1 and CDR2: MGHRA, YSYEKL. DNA of the CDR3: TGCGCCAGCAGCCAAGATCTGGGACTAGCGGGGGGGCAAGAGACCCAGTACTTC. Its protein is CASSQDLGLAGGQETQYF.

This clonotype was recorded many times. The V call is TRBV11-2, the J call TRBJ1-2; maybe TRBD1 (5 bases). The CDR3 sequence is 14 residues long. CDR1 is SGHAT, CDR2 FQNNGV, per germline. Deletions cut 0 bases from V and 6 bases from J, with 11 bases between. The CDR3 spells CASSLDPGGHGYTF. The CDR3 coding sequence is TGTGCCAGCAGCTTAGATCCCGGGGGACATGGCTACACCTTC.

This chain joins TRBV11-3 and TRBJ1-6, with a tentative D call TRBD1 (5 bases). Germline lookup yields CDR1 SGHNT and CDR2 YENEEA. This CDR3 region has 13 residues. Trimming removed 4 bases at V and 6 bases at J, with 7 bases between. The CDR3 region has the DNA TGTGCCAGCAGCTGGGACGGTAATTCACCCCTCCACTTT. Its protein product is CASSWDGNSPLHF.

The chain links TRBV6-5 to TRBJ2-7; D tentatively fits TRBD1 or TRBD2 (5 bases each). This CDR3 has 12 amino acids. Germline lookup yields CDR1 MNHEY and CDR2 SVGAGI. V was trimmed by 1 base and J by 9 bases, leaving 10 bases between them. In nucleotides, the CDR3 is TGTGCCAGCAGTTACTTAGGGGAGTGGCAGTACTTC. This codes for CASSYLGEWQYF.

This clonotype was recorded many times. The rearrangement joins TRBV20-1 to TRBJ1-1; D is undetermined. Germline V gene lookup returns CDR1 DFQATT and CDR2 SNEGSKA (reference sequence). CDR3 length: 12 amino acids. V lost 8 bases and J lost 1, with 11 bases in between. CDR3 in amino acids: CSSQKGNTEAFF. As DNA, the CDR3 is TGCAGTTCACAAAAGGGGAACACTGAAGCTTTCTTT.

At least ten counts were recorded for this clonotype. The chain combines TRBV6-1 with TRBJ1-5; D is uncertain. The V end was cut by 5 bases, the J end by 3 bases, with 11 bases between. This CDR3 contains 14 residues. The germline V gene encodes CDR1 MNHNS and CDR2 SASEGT. CDR3 sequence (DNA): TGTGCCAGCAGTCCCCACGGGGTCAATCAGCCCCAGCATTTT. Translation gives CASSPHGVNQPQHF.

The gene calls are TRBV20-1 and TRBJ2-7; the D call may be TRBD1 or TRBD2 (7 bases each). CDR1 is DFQATT, CDR2 SNEGSKA, per germline (reference sequence). CDR3 size: 15 residues. Trimming cost V 8 bases and J 0 bases, with 20 bases left between them. The CDR3 protein is CSPGRDSGDSYEQYF. The CDR3 nucleotides are TGCAGTCCTGGCCGGGACAGCGGGGACTCCTACGAGCAGTACTTC.

This clonotype has just a few counts. This chain joins TRBV19 and TRBJ2-4; TRBD2 matches 9 bases. The CDR3 spans 17 residues. The V and J ends lost 0 bases and 1 base, in that order; junction bases with no gene match: 4. Germline V gene data show CDR1 as LNHDA and CDR2 as SQIVND (reference sequence). CDR3 coding DNA: TGTGCCAGTAGTATAGAAGGGCTAGCGGGGGCCAAAAACATTCAGTACTTC. Translated: CASSIEGLAGAKNIQYF.

This sequence joins TRBV12-3 or TRBV12-4 and TRBJ2-2; D perhaps matches TRBD2 (5 bases). Trimming stripped 6 bases from V and 1 base from J, with 6 bases between. The CDR3 is 13 residues long. The CDR3 DNA reads as TGTGCCAGCAGGGGGAGGAACACCGGGGAGCTGTTTTTT. This gives the protein CASRGRNTGELFF.

This clonotype appeared a few times. V gene TRBV20-1 combines with J gene TRBJ2-7; D possibly matches TRBD1 or TRBD2 (5 bases each). From germline, CDR1 is DFQATT and CDR2 SNEGSKA (reference sequence). The CDR3 spans 15 residues. Trimming removed 0 bases from V and 1 base from J, with 13 bases in between. For the CDR3, the DNA is TGCAGTGCTAGAGATTTGGGGACGGTTTCCTACGAGCAGTACTTC. It translates to CSARDLGTVSYEQYF.

Ten or more counts support this clonotype. The chain has TRBV6-5 and TRBJ2-2; no definite D call. This CDR3 contains 15 residues. Germline-derived CDR1 and CDR2 are MNHEY and SVGAGI. Trimming took off 2 bases at V and 0 bases at J, with 7 bases between the two ends. Here the CDR3 reads CASSYDGSNTGELFF. The CDR3 bases are TGTGCCAGCAGTTACGACGGATCGAACACCGGGGAGCTGTTTTTT.

This clonotype was observed a few times. V gene TRBV5-1 combines with J gene TRBJ1-5; 10 positions match TRBD1. Germline-derived CDR1 and CDR2 are SGHRS and YFSETQ. The trim removed 4 bases at V and 6 bases at J, leaving 4 bases unmatched. This CDR3 is built from 14 residues. The CDR3 loop reads CASSPGQGFQPQHF. The CDR3, as DNA: TGCGCCAGCAGCCCGGGACAGGGGTTTCAGCCCCAGCATTTT.

This clonotype came up many times. The chain uses TRBV12-3 or TRBV12-4 and TRBJ2-7; D ambiguous. The CDR3 spans 13 residues. V lost 5 bases and J lost 7, with 15 bases in between. CDR3 sequence: CASSPTTRMEQYF. In nucleotides, the CDR3 is TGTGCCAGCAGTCCAACAACCCGCATGGAGCAGTACTTC.

Ten or more counts support this clonotype. This chain uses TRBV6-5 with TRBJ1-2; D gene ambiguous. The germline V gene encodes CDR1 MNHEY and CDR2 SVGAGI. Between the trimmed V and J ends, which lost 5 bases and 4 bases, there was a span of 20 bases. The CDR3 is made up of 16 amino acids. The CDR3 here is CASSNLMGFVGYGYTF. The CDR3 nucleotides are TGTGCCAGCAGTAACCTTATGGGATTTGTGGGCTATGGCTACACCTTC.

In this sample, this clonotype turned up many times. The rearrangement uses TRBV19 and TRBJ2-7; 9 bases fit TRBD1. Germline V gene data show CDR1 as LNHDA and CDR2 as SQIVND (reference sequence). Trimming removed 4 bases from V and 4 bases from J; junction bases left unmatched: 8. The CDR3 has 15 residues. The CDR3 DNA reads as TGTGCCAGTAGTACCTGGGACAGGGCCGGATACGAGCAGTACTTC. Residues: CASSTWDRAGYEQYF. Full variable domain (missing parts from reference TRBV19 and TRBJ2-7): DGGITQSPKYLFRKEGQNVTLSCEQNLNHDAMYWYRQDPGQGLRLIYYSQIVNDFQKGDIAEGYSVSREKKESFPLTVTSAQKNPTAFYLCASSTWDRAGYEQYFGPGTRLTVT.

In this sample, this clonotype turned up many times. The chain joins TRBV6-1 to TRBJ1-5; tentative D call: TRBD1 (5 bases). Deletions cut 4 bases from V and 5 bases from J, with 9 bases between. CDR3 length equals 13 residues. Germline V lookup: CDR1 MNHNS, CDR2 SASEGT. The CDR3 DNA follows: TGTGCCAGCAGTGCCAGGGTTTATCAGCCCCAGCATTTT. Its translation: CASSARVYQPQHF.

This clonotype was recorded at least ten times. This chain uses TRBV10-3 with TRBJ1-1; unclear D gene. This CDR3 has 14 residues. V was clipped by 3 bases and J by 5 bases, with 13 bases between them. In germline, CDR1 is ENHRY, CDR2 SYGVKD. CDR3: CAISDSARETEAFF. The DNA of the CDR3 is TGTGCCATCAGTGATTCTGCCCGGGAAACTGAAGCTTTCTTT.